This TCR beta chain is from a study of blood T cell repertoires in COVID-19. In the authors' workflow: Estimated nucleated cell counts came from reference gene primer amplification. Libraries were prepared by immunoSEQ multiplex PCR; TCRdb keeps only in-frame clonotypes and omits some of them. Clonal size and the V and J genes are those of that table, whereas D and trimming came from the DNA. The table has over 110,000 clones, approximately 88% seen once; the top ten hold around 26%. CDR3 length: 16 residues. Germline values: CDR1 LGHDT, CDR2 YNNKEL (reference sequence). V lost 0 bases and J 4 bases, leaving 13 bases between the germline ends.

Sequenced input: peripheral blood. The chain has TRBV3-1 (or the pseudogene TRBV3-2) and TRBJ2-1; the D gene is possibly TRBD1 (7 bases). This sequence was found in a human donor in a cohort sampled during active COVID-19. The CDR3 protein is CASSQDAGQRYNEQFF. CDR3 nucleotide sequence: TGTGCCAGCAGCCAAGATGCGGGACAGAGATACAATGAGCAGTTCTTC.